These T cell receptor beta chains were read from a single sample in a study of patients and donors after allogeneic stem cell transplantation. TCRdb called the RT-PCR reads again in MiXCR, with one record for every CDR3 protein. The data show 150,000 to 200,000 distinct CDR3 sequences, with 20% to 25% seen just once and around 26% held by the top ten. The specimen sequenced was blood, either unsorted or a sorted T cell fraction (not recorded which). The receptors here all came from a human donor who was either an allogeneic HSCT recipient or a stem cell or donor lymphocyte infusion donor (not recorded which). It is not recorded whose cells these are; they may come from a transplant donor. Both conserved end residues are part of each CDR3. The order of the fields is V gene, clone size, D gene, J gene, CDR3 protein, CDR3 DNA. The D gene is left open where the match is weak. Where a row states a size, it is once, few, many or the class of an expanded clone; other rows omit it.

v_gene: TRBV7-2; abundance: .; d_gene: TRBD1; j_gene: TRBJ1-1; CDR3aa: CASRKEGQKNTEAFF; CDR3nt: TGTGCCAGCAGAAAAGAGGGACAGAAGAACACTGAAGCTTTCTTT
v_gene: TRBV5-1; abundance: .; d_gene: .; j_gene: TRBJ1-5; CDR3aa: CASSYEGDSNQPQHF; CDR3nt: TGCGCCAGCAGCTACGAGGGGGATAGCAATCAGCCCCAGCATTTT
v_gene: TRBV7-6; abundance: .; d_gene: .; j_gene: TRBJ1-1; CDR3aa: CASSLAQMNTEAFF; CDR3nt: TGTGCCAGCAGCTTAGCACAGATGAACACTGAAGCTTTCTTT
v_gene: TRBV29-1; abundance: many; d_gene: TRBD1; j_gene: TRBJ1-2; CDR3aa: CSVGQGAGGYTF; CDR3nt: TGCAGCGTTGGACAGGGGGCAGGGGGCTACACCTTC
v_gene: TRBV20-1; abundance: few; d_gene: TRBD1; j_gene: TRBJ2-1; CDR3aa: CSARDPGTGAHEQFF; CDR3nt: TGCAGTGCTAGAGATCCGGGGACAGGGGCCCATGAGCAGTTCTTC
v_gene: TRBV5-1; abundance: few; d_gene: .; j_gene: TRBJ2-2; CDR3aa: CASSLATYTGELFF; CDR3nt: TGCGCCAGCAGCTTGGCCACCTATACCGGGGAGCTGTTTTTT
v_gene: TRBV6-5; abundance: .; d_gene: .; j_gene: TRBJ2-1; CDR3aa: CASSYSPENYSPWNEQFF; CDR3nt: TGTGCCAGCAGTTATAGTCCAGAAAACTATTCCCCTTGGAATGAGCAGTTCTTC
v_gene: TRBV3-1; abundance: .; d_gene: .; j_gene: TRBJ1-2; CDR3aa: CASSQPTGNYGYTF; CDR3nt: TGTGCCAGCAGCCAACCAACAGGGAACTATGGCTACACCTTC
v_gene: TRBV20-1; abundance: many; d_gene: .; j_gene: TRBJ1-5; CDR3aa: CSARKEGDQPQHF; CDR3nt: TGCAGTGCTAGGAAGGAGGGGGATCAGCCCCAGCATTTT
v_gene: TRBV10-3; abundance: .; d_gene: TRBD2; j_gene: TRBJ2-1; CDR3aa: CAITSGGSYNEQFF; CDR3nt: TGTGCCATCACAAGCGGGGGTTCGTACAATGAGCAGTTCTTC
v_gene: TRBV12-3/TRBV12-4; abundance: .; d_gene: .; j_gene: TRBJ1-1; CDR3aa: CASSLAVFEAFF; CDR3nt: TGTGCCAGCAGTTTAGCTGTTTTTGAAGCTTTCTTT
v_gene: TRBV24-1; abundance: .; d_gene: .; j_gene: TRBJ2-5; CDR3aa: CATSDLGGAMETQYF; CDR3nt: TGTGCCACCAGTGATTTAGGAGGAGCCATGGAGACCCAGTACTTC
v_gene: TRBV9; abundance: .; d_gene: .; j_gene: TRBJ1-2; CDR3aa: CASSVGGFYGYTF; CDR3nt: TGTGCCAGCAGCGTCGGAGGTTTCTATGGCTACACCTTC
v_gene: TRBV5-1; abundance: few; d_gene: .; j_gene: TRBJ1-4; CDR3aa: CASSLATRNEKLFF; CDR3nt: TGCGCCAGCAGCTTGGCGACACGAAATGAAAAACTGTTTTTT
v_gene: TRBV5-5; abundance: .; d_gene: .; j_gene: TRBJ2-3; CDR3aa: CASSLLSDTQYF; CDR3nt: TGTGCCAGCAGCTTGCTATCAGATACGCAGTATTTT
v_gene: TRBV20-1; abundance: .; d_gene: .; j_gene: TRBJ2-1; CDR3aa: CSASDPGLGEEQFF; CDR3nt: TGCAGTGCTAGCGACCCGGGGCTGGGGGAGGAGCAGTTCTTC
v_gene: TRBV5-5; abundance: .; d_gene: .; j_gene: TRBJ2-7; CDR3aa: CASSLAGDHSYEQYF; CDR3nt: TGTGCCAGCAGCTTGGCGGGGGACCACTCCTACGAGCAGTACTTC
v_gene: TRBV11-3; abundance: few; d_gene: .; j_gene: TRBJ2-1; CDR3aa: CASSLASGLVNEQFF; CDR3nt: TGTGCCAGCAGCTTAGCTTCGGGGCTAGTCAATGAGCAGTTCTTC
v_gene: TRBV20-1; abundance: .; d_gene: TRBD1; j_gene: TRBJ1-4; CDR3aa: CSASTGGGEKLFF; CDR3nt: TGCAGTGCTAGTACAGGGGGCGGTGAAAAACTGTTTTTT
v_gene: TRBV2; abundance: few; d_gene: TRBD1; j_gene: TRBJ1-1; CDR3aa: CASTLTGGETEAFF; CDR3nt: TGTGCCAGCACCCTGACAGGGGGTGAGACTGAAGCTTTCTTT
v_gene: TRBV6-6; abundance: few; d_gene: TRBD1; j_gene: TRBJ1-6; CDR3aa: CASSYLGQGVYNSPLHF; CDR3nt: TGTGCCAGCAGTTACCTCGGACAGGGAGTCTATAATTCACCCCTCCACTTT
v_gene: TRBV18; abundance: .; d_gene: TRBD2; j_gene: TRBJ2-5; CDR3aa: CASSPPGLAGFQETQYF; CDR3nt: TGTGCCAGCTCACCACCGGGACTAGCGGGCTTCCAAGAGACCCAGTACTTC
v_gene: TRBV12-3/TRBV12-4; abundance: many; d_gene: .; j_gene: TRBJ1-1; CDR3aa: CASSLGQSNTEAFF; CDR3nt: TGTGCCAGCAGTTTAGGGCAGTCAAACACTGAAGCTTTCTTT
v_gene: TRBV20-1; abundance: few; d_gene: .; j_gene: TRBJ1-1; CDR3aa: CSARALGTGTEAFF; CDR3nt: TGCAGTGCTAGAGCACTCGGAACGGGGACTGAAGCTTTCTTT
v_gene: TRBV5-1; abundance: .; d_gene: .; j_gene: TRBJ1-3; CDR3aa: CASSWGTSGNTIYF; CDR3nt: TGCGCCAGCAGCTGGGGGACCTCTGGAAACACCATATATTTT
v_gene: TRBV7-6; abundance: .; d_gene: .; j_gene: TRBJ1-1; CDR3aa: CASSDPKTKDTEAFF; CDR3nt: TGTGCCAGCAGCGATCCAAAAACTAAGGACACTGAAGCTTTCTTT
v_gene: TRBV7-2; abundance: many; d_gene: .; j_gene: TRBJ1-1; CDR3aa: CASRSLDANTEAFF; CDR3nt: TGTGCCAGCAGATCCTTGGATGCGAACACTGAAGCTTTCTTT
v_gene: TRBV4-1; abundance: .; d_gene: .; j_gene: TRBJ2-1; CDR3aa: CASSQDLDSHNEQFF; CDR3nt: TGCGCCAGCAGCCAAGATCTGGACTCGCACAATGAGCAGTTCTTC
v_gene: TRBV5-1; abundance: .; d_gene: TRBD1; j_gene: TRBJ1-5; CDR3aa: CASSLAWQGDNQPQHF; CDR3nt: TGCGCCAGCAGCTTGGCCTGGCAGGGGGACAATCAGCCCCAGCATTTT
v_gene: TRBV18; abundance: .; d_gene: .; j_gene: TRBJ1-6; CDR3aa: CASSLQQDPLHF; CDR3nt: TGTGCCAGCTCACTCCAACAGGATCCCCTCCACTTT
v_gene: TRBV2; abundance: .; d_gene: .; j_gene: TRBJ2-2; CDR3aa: CASSEALLGGGTNTGELFF; CDR3nt: TGTGCCAGCAGTGAAGCGCTTCTGGGCGGGGGCACGAACACCGGGGAGCTGTTTTTT
v_gene: TRBV11-2; abundance: .; d_gene: .; j_gene: TRBJ2-3; CDR3aa: CASSFPDTQYF; CDR3nt: TGTGCCAGCAGCTTCCCCGATACGCAGTATTTT
v_gene: TRBV9; abundance: few; d_gene: TRBD1; j_gene: TRBJ1-3; CDR3aa: CASSVGQGNGNTIYF; CDR3nt: TGTGCCAGCAGCGTAGGACAGGGGAATGGAAACACCATATATTTT
v_gene: TRBV20-1; abundance: few; d_gene: .; j_gene: TRBJ2-1; CDR3aa: CSALFGFQNEQFF; CDR3nt: TGCAGTGCCCTCTTCGGGTTTCAGAATGAGCAGTTCTTC
v_gene: TRBV7-6; abundance: .; d_gene: .; j_gene: TRBJ2-1; CDR3aa: CASSLGWGAPDEQFF; CDR3nt: TGTGCCAGCAGCTTAGGTTGGGGGGCGCCGGATGAGCAGTTCTTC
v_gene: TRBV15; abundance: .; d_gene: TRBD2; j_gene: TRBJ2-2; CDR3aa: CATRRAGLDTGELFF; CDR3nt: TGTGCCACCAGACGAGCGGGATTGGACACCGGGGAGCTGTTTTTT
v_gene: TRBV20-1; abundance: few; d_gene: TRBD2; j_gene: TRBJ2-3; CDR3aa: CSARCSSGAPFTDTQYF; CDR3nt: TGCAGTGCTAGATGCTCAAGCGGGGCACCCTTCACAGATACGCAGTATTTT
v_gene: TRBV6-5; abundance: .; d_gene: .; j_gene: TRBJ2-1; CDR3aa: CASRTYDTQFF; CDR3nt: TGTGCCAGCAGAACGTACGACACCCAGTTCTTC
v_gene: TRBV7-9; abundance: .; d_gene: .; j_gene: TRBJ1-1; CDR3aa: CASSPVRGRGAEEAFF; CDR3nt: TGTGCCAGCAGCCCCGTTCGGGGCAGGGGTGCAGAGGAAGCTTTCTTT
v_gene: TRBV3-1; abundance: few; d_gene: .; j_gene: TRBJ2-1; CDR3aa: CASSQDGPYNEQFF; CDR3nt: TGTGCCAGCAGCCAAGATGGTCCTTACAATGAGCAGTTCTTC
v_gene: TRBV5-1; abundance: .; d_gene: .; j_gene: TRBJ2-5; CDR3aa: CASSTGTLETQYF; CDR3nt: TGCGCCAGCAGCACCGGGACTTTGGAGACCCAGTACTTC
v_gene: TRBV6-5; abundance: few; d_gene: TRBD1; j_gene: TRBJ1-2; CDR3aa: CASRPDRGRGYTF; CDR3nt: TGTGCCAGCAGACCCGACAGGGGTAGGGGCTACACCTTC